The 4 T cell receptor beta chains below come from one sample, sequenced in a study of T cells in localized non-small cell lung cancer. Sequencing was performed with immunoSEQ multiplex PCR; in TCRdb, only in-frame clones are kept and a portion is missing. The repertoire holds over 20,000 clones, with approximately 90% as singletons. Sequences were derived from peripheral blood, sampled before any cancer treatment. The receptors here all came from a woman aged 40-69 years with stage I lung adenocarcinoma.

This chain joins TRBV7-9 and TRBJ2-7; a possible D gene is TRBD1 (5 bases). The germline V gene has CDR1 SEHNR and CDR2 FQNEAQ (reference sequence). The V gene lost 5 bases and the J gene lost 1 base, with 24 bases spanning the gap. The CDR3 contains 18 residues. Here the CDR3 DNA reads TGTGCCAGCAGCCCCCCCCGGGTAGGTGGACACCCTTCCTACGAGCAGTACTTC. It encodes CASSPPRVGGHPSYEQYF. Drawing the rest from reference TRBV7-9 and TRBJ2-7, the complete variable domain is DTGVSQNPRHKITKRGQNVTFRCDPISEHNRLYWYRQTLGQGPEFLTYFQNEAQLEKSRLLSDRFSAERPKGSFSTLEIQRTEQGDSAMYLCASSPPRVGGHPSYEQYFGPGTRLTVT.

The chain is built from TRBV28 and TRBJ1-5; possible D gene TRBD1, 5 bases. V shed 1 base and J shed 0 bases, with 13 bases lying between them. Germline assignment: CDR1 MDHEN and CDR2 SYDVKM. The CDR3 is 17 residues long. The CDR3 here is CASSLSGGGNSNQPQHF. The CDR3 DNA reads TGTGCCAGCAGTTTATCGGGCGGGGGGAATAGCAATCAGCCCCAGCATTTT.

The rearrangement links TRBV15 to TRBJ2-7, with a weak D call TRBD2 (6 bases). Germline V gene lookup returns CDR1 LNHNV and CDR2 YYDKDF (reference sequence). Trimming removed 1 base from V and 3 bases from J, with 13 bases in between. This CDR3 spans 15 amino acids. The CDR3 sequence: CATSRVRLASYEQYF. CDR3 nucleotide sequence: TGTGCCACCAGCAGAGTCCGTCTAGCGAGCTACGAGCAGTACTTC.

CDR3 DNA: TGTGCCAGCAGCTCGAGGGGTTGGGAGCAGTACTTC. Translating it yields CASSSRGWEQYF. This sequence joins TRBV7-9 and TRBJ2-7; perhaps D is TRBD1 or TRBD2 (5 bases each). From germline, CDR1 is SEHNR and CDR2 FQNEAQ (reference sequence). This CDR3 region has 12 residues. V was shortened by 4 bases and J by 7 bases, with 11 bases between the two germline ends.